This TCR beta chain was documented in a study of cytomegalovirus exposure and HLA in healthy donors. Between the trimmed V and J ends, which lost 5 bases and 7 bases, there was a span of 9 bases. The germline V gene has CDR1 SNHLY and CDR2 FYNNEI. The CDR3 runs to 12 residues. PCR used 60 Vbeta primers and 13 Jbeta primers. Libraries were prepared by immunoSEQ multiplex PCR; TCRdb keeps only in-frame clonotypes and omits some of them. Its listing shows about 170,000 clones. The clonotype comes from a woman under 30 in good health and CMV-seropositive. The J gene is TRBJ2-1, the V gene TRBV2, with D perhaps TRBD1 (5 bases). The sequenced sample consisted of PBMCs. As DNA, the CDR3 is TGTGCCAGCAGTTCCACAGGAAATGAGCAGTTCTTC. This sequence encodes CASSSTGNEQFF.